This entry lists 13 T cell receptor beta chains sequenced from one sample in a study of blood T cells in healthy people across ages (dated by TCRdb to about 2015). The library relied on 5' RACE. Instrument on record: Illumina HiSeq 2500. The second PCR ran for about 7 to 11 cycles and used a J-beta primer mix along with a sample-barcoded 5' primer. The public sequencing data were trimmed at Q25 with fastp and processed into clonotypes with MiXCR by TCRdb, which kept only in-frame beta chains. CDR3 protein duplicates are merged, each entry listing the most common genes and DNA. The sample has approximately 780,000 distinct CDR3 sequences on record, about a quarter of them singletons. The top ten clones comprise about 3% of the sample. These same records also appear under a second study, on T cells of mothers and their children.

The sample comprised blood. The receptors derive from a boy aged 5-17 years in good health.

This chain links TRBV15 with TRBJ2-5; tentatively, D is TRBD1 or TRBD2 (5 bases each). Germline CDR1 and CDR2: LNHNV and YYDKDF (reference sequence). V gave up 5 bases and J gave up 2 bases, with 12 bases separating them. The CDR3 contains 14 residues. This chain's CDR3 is CATSSTGPQETQYF. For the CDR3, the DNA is TGTGCCACCAGCTCCACGGGACCTCAAGAGACCCAGTACTTC.

This chain's CDR3 is CASSSPGPMPQHF. CDR3 DNA sequence: TGTGCCAGCAGTTCCCCCGGGCCTATGCCCCAGCATTTT. This chain joins TRBV28 and TRBJ1-5; D is uncertain. CDR3 length: 13 amino acids. In germline, CDR1 is MDHEN, CDR2 SYDVKM. V shed 4 bases and J shed 9 bases, with 13 bases lying between them.

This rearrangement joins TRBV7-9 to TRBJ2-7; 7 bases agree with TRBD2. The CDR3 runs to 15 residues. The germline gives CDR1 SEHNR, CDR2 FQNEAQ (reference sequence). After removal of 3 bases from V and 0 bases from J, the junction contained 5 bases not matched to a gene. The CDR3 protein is CASSFSAGVSYEQYF. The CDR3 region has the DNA TGTGCCAGCAGCTTCAGCGCGGGGGTCTCCTACGAGCAGTACTTC.

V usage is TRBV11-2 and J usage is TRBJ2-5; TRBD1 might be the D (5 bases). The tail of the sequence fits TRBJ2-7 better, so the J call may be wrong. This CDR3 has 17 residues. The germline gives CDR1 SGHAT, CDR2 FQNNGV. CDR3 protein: CASSLGQGRSVRYEQYF. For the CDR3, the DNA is TGTGCCAGCAGCTTAGGGCAGGGTAGGTCGGTCCGCTACGAGCAGTACTTC.

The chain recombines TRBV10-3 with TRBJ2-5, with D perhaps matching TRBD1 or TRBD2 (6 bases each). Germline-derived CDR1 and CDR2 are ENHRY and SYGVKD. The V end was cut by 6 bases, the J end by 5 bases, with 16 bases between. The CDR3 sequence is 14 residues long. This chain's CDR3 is CAISPVEGGETQYF. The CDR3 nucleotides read TGTGCCATCAGCCCCGTTGAAGGGGGGGAGACCCAGTACTTC.

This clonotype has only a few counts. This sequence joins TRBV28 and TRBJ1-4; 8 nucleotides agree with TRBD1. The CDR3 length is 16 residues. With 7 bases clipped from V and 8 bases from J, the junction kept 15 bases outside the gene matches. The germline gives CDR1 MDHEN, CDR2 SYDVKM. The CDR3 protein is CASMTDRVEFREKLFF. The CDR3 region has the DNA TGTGCCAGCATGACGGACAGGGTAGAGTTTCGGGAAAAACTGTTTTTT.

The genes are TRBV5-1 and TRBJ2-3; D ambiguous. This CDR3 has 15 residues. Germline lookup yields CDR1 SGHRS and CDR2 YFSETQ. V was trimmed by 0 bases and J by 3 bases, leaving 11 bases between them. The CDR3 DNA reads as TGCGCCAGCAGCTTGGAAGCGCTTCGGACAGATACGCAGTATTTT. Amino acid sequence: CASSLEALRTDTQYF.

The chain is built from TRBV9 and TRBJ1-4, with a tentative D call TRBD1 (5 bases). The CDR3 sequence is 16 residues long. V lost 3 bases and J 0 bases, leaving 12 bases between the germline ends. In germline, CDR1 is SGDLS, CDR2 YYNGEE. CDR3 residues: CASSAYGTATNEKLFF. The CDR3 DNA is TGTGCCAGCAGCGCTTACGGGACGGCAACTAATGAAAAACTGTTTTTT.

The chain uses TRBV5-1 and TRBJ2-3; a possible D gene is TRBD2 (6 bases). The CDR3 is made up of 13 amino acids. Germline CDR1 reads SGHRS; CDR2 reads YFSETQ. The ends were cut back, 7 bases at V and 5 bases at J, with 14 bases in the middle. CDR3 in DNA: TGCGCCAGCCACTACTCCGGGGGAGATACGCAGTATTTT. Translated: CASHYSGGDTQYF.

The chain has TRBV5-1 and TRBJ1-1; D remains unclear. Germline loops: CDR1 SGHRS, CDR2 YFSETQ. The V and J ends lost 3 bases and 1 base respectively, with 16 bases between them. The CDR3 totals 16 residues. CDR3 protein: CASSSTIAEKNTEAFF. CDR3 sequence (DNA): TGCGCCAGCAGCTCTACCATTGCTGAGAAGAACACTGAAGCTTTCTTT.

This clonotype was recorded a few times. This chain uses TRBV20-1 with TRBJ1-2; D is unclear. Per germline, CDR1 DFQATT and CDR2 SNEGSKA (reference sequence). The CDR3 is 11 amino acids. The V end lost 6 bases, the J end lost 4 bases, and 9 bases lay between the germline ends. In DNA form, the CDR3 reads TGCAGTGCCGCCCTGGCCTATGGCTACACCTTC. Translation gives CSAALAYGYTF.

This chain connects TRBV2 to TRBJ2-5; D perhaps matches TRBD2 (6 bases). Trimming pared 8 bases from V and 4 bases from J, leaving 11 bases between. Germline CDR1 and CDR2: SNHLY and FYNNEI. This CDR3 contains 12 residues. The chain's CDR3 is CASVADGETQYF. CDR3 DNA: TGTGCCAGCGTAGCGGACGGAGAGACCCAGTACTTC. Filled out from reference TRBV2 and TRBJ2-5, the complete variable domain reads EPEVTQTPSHQVTQMGQEVILRCVPISNHLYFYWYRQILGQKVEFLVSFYNNEISEKSEIFDDQFSVERPDGSNFTLKIRSTKLEDSAMYFCASVADGETQYFGPGTRLLVL.

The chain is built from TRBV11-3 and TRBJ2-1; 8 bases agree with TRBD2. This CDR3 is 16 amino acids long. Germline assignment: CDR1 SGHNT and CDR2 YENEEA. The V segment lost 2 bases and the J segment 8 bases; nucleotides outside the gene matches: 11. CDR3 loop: CASSLYGGDGFDEQFF. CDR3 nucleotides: TGTGCCAGCAGCTTATACGGGGGGGATGGGTTCGATGAGCAGTTCTTC.